This is a list of T cell receptor beta chains from one sample in a study of radiation and T cells in renal cell carcinoma. Sequencing was performed with immunoSEQ multiplex PCR; in TCRdb, only in-frame clones are kept and a portion is missing. The table records about 4,300 clones, approximately 65% of them present only once. The source material was tumor tissue, sampled from a patient whose treatment included radiotherapy and nephrectomy. Source of these receptors: a woman aged 60-75 years with renal cell carcinoma. CDR3s include the opening cysteine and the closing phenylalanine or tryptophan. D genes are given only for firm matches. Size is stated for part of the rows, as once, few or many counts, or as a class when the clone is expanded.

length: 12
D: .
size: .
V: TRBV19
J: TRBJ2-7
CDR3: CASSRGHYEQYF
DNA: TGTGCCAGTAGTAGGGGACACTACGAGCAGTACTTC

length: 16
D: .
size: once
V: TRBV5-6
J: TRBJ1-4
CDR3: CASSNPDAGMEEKLFF
DNA: TGTGCCAGCAGCAACCCTGATGCGGGGATGGAGGAAAAACTGTTTTTT

length: 17
D: .
size: once
V: TRBV19
J: TRBJ1-5
CDR3: CASSIGGGQGRNQPQHF
DNA: TGTGCCAGTAGTATCGGGGGGGGCCAGGGACGAAATCAGCCCCAGCATTTT

length: 14
D: .
size: .
V: TRBV9
J: TRBJ1-2
CDR3: CASSRLTGTFGYTF
DNA: TGTGCCAGCAGCAGACTCACAGGGACATTTGGCTACACCTTC

length: 14
D: .
size: .
V: TRBV4-1
J: TRBJ1-2
CDR3: CASSQDNRWGGYTF
DNA: TGCGCCAGCAGCCAAGATAACAGGTGGGGTGGCTACACCTTC

length: 13
D: .
size: .
V: TRBV2
J: TRBJ1-2
CDR3: CASSRDSDYGYTF
DNA: TGTGCCAGCAGCCGCGACAGTGACTATGGCTACACCTTC

length: 12
D: .
size: .
V: TRBV5-8
J: TRBJ1-5
CDR3: CASSSFDQPQHF
DNA: TGTGCCAGCAGCTCCTTTGATCAGCCCCAGCATTTT

length: 15
D: .
size: few
V: TRBV7-9
J: TRBJ1-1
CDR3: CASSFGLGLGTEAFF
DNA: TGTGCCAGCAGCTTCGGGTTGGGGCTGGGCACTGAAGCTTTCTTT

length: 13
D: .
size: .
V: TRBV29-1
J: TRBJ2-7
CDR3: CSVELASNREQYF
DNA: TGCAGCGTTGAACTAGCGTCTAATCGCGAGCAGTACTTC

length: 13
D: .
size: .
V: TRBV7-3
J: TRBJ1-1
CDR3: CASSSSGGTEAFF
DNA: TGTGCCAGCAGCTCCTCTGGGGGCACTGAAGCTTTCTTT

length: 14
D: .
size: medium-sized
V: TRBV7-6
J: TRBJ1-1
CDR3: CASNPRDQNTEAFF
DNA: TGTGCCAGCAACCCCCGGGACCAGAACACTGAAGCTTTCTTT

length: 17
D: TRBD1
size: .
V: TRBV5-5
J: TRBJ1-3
CDR3: CASSSDVRTGSGNTIYF
DNA: TGTGCCAGCAGCTCGGACGTCCGGACAGGCTCTGGAAACACCATATATTTT

length: 15
D: TRBD2
size: .
V: TRBV5-1
J: TRBJ2-1
CDR3: CASSPTSGGTDEQFF
DNA: TGCGCCAGCAGCCCGACTAGCGGGGGGACTGATGAGCAGTTCTTC

length: 15
D: .
size: .
V: TRBV15
J: TRBJ1-5
CDR3: CATSRERRGSQPQHF
DNA: TGTGCCACCAGCAGAGAGCGTAGGGGGAGTCAGCCCCAGCATTTT

length: 12
D: .
size: .
V: TRBV5-1
J: TRBJ2-7
CDR3: CASSKDIYEQYF
DNA: TGCGCCAGCAGCAAGGACATCTACGAGCAGTACTTC

length: 15
D: TRBD1
size: .
V: TRBV5-1
J: TRBJ2-3
CDR3: CASSLGQGIADTQYF
DNA: TGCGCCAGCAGCTTGGGACAGGGGATTGCAGATACGCAGTATTTT

length: 13
D: .
size: .
V: TRBV10-3
J: TRBJ2-7
CDR3: CAISGPTGYEQYF
DNA: TGTGCCATCAGTGGGCCTACAGGCTACGAGCAGTACTTC

length: 13
D: .
size: .
V: TRBV7-2
J: TRBJ2-7
CDR3: CASSLGTIYEQYF
DNA: TGTGCCAGCAGCTTAGGGACAATCTACGAGCAGTACTTC

length: 12
D: .
size: .
V: TRBV28
J: TRBJ1-5
CDR3: CASSQLNQPQHF
DNA: TGTGCCAGCAGTCAGTTGAATCAGCCCCAGCATTTT

length: 13
D: .
size: .
V: TRBV11-3
J: TRBJ2-5
CDR3: CASSFDQGGTQYF
DNA: TGTGCCAGCAGCTTCGACCAGGGAGGGACCCAGTACTTC

length: 14
D: .
size: .
V: TRBV7-6
J: TRBJ2-5
CDR3: CASSLTLHQETQYF
DNA: TGTGCCAGCAGCTTAACTCTCCACCAAGAGACCCAGTACTTC

length: 14
D: .
size: .
V: TRBV5-1
J: TRBJ1-1
CDR3: CASSLVAGTTEAFF
DNA: TGTGCCAGCAGCTTGGTAGCAGGGACCACTGAAGCTTTCTTT

length: 15
D: .
size: .
V: TRBV11-2
J: TRBJ2-5
CDR3: CASSQEQQSHETQYF
DNA: TGTGCCAGCAGCCAAGAACAGCAGAGTCATGAGACCCAGTACTTC

length: 15
D: TRBD2
size: .
V: TRBV5-4
J: TRBJ2-1
CDR3: CASSFTSGGAYEQFF
DNA: TGTGCCAGCAGCTTTACTAGCGGGGGGGCCTATGAGCAGTTCTTC

length: 11
D: .
size: .
V: TRBV29-1
J: TRBJ1-1
CDR3: CSVEAGPEAFF
DNA: TGCAGCGTTGAGGCAGGGCCTGAAGCTTTCTTT

length: 14
D: TRBD1
size: .
V: TRBV9
J: TRBJ2-5
CDR3: CASSPGTVQETQYF
DNA: TGTGCCAGCAGCCCTGGGACAGTTCAAGAGACCCAGTACTTC

length: 14
D: .
size: few
V: TRBV5-6
J: TRBJ1-5
CDR3: CASSLWGSNQPQHF
DNA: TGTGCCAGCAGCCTGTGGGGTAGCAATCAGCCCCAGCATTTT

length: 15
D: TRBD1
size: .
V: TRBV10-2
J: TRBJ1-1
CDR3: CASRRTGSENTEAFF
DNA: TGCGCCAGCAGGAGGACAGGGAGTGAGAACACTGAAGCTTTCTTT

length: 13
D: .
size: few
V: TRBV14
J: TRBJ1-2
CDR3: CASSQARGNGYTF
DNA: TGTGCCAGCAGCCAAGCCAGGGGAAATGGCTACACCTTC

length: 12
D: .
size: .
V: TRBV10-3
J: TRBJ2-2
CDR3: CAINQNTGELFF
DNA: TGTGCCATCAATCAGAACACCGGGGAGCTGTTTTTT

length: 15
D: TRBD2
size: .
V: TRBV5-1
J: TRBJ2-5
CDR3: CASSRQRGPQETQYF
DNA: TGCGCCAGCAGCCGCCAGCGGGGGCCACAAGAGACCCAGTACTTC

length: 13
D: .
size: .
V: TRBV7-9
J: TRBJ2-1
CDR3: CASRSRLNNEQFF
DNA: TGTGCCAGCCGTTCCCGGTTGAACAATGAGCAGTTCTTC

length: 14
D: .
size: .
V: TRBV4-3
J: TRBJ2-7
CDR3: CASSQGWSSYEQYF
DNA: TGCGCCAGCAGCCAGGGGTGGAGCTCCTACGAGCAGTACTTC

length: 14
D: .
size: .
V: TRBV6-1
J: TRBJ1-2
CDR3: CASSAGVESFGYTF
DNA: TGTGCCAGCAGTGCCGGGGTAGAGAGCTTCGGCTACACCTTC

length: 13
D: .
size: .
V: TRBV5-4
J: TRBJ1-2
CDR3: CASSFGQSYGYTF
DNA: TGTGCCAGCAGCTTTGGACAGTCCTATGGCTACACCTTC

length: 14
D: TRBD1
size: few
V: TRBV2
J: TRBJ1-2
CDR3: CASRSTGGAEGYTF
DNA: TGTGCCAGCAGGTCGACAGGGGGCGCAGAGGGCTACACCTTC

length: 16
D: .
size: .
V: TRBV7-8
J: TRBJ2-6
CDR3: CASSLIRGAGANVLTF
DNA: TGTGCCAGCAGCTTAATTAGGGGTGCTGGGGCCAACGTCCTGACTTTC

length: 16
D: TRBD2
size: .
V: TRBV11-1
J: TRBJ2-5
CDR3: CASTPMRGGVGETQYF
DNA: TGTGCCAGCACCCCCATGCGGGGGGGCGTAGGAGAGACCCAGTACTTC

length: 14
D: .
size: medium-sized
V: TRBV5-6
J: TRBJ1-1
CDR3: CASSFGYRNTEAFF
DNA: TGTGCCAGCAGCTTTGGGTATCGGAACACTGAAGCTTTCTTT

length: 11
D: .
size: medium-sized
V: TRBV4-1
J: TRBJ1-2
CDR3: CASSRAPILTF
DNA: TGCGCCAGCAGCCGGGCCCCCATTCTGACCTTC

length: 14
D: .
size: .
V: TRBV5-6
J: TRBJ2-3
CDR3: CASSLGGRTDTQYF
DNA: TGTGCCAGCAGCTTGGGGGGGCGAACAGATACGCAGTATTTT

length: 14
D: .
size: .
V: TRBV29-1
J: TRBJ2-3
CDR3: CSVDRPQGTDTQYF
DNA: TGCAGCGTGGATCGGCCCCAAGGCACAGATACGCAGTATTTT

length: 14
D: .
size: .
V: TRBV7-2
J: TRBJ2-3
CDR3: CASSPGGSTDTQYF
DNA: TGTGCCAGCAGCCCGGGCGGTAGCACAGATACGCAGTATTTT

length: 17
D: TRBD1
size: few
V: TRBV7-2
J: TRBJ1-1
CDR3: CASSLASYRGGHTEAFF
DNA: TGTGCCAGCAGCTTAGCATCATACAGGGGAGGACACACTGAAGCTTTCTTT

length: 15
D: TRBD1
size: few
V: TRBV27
J: TRBJ2-1
CDR3: CASSKGQGPYNEQFF
DNA: TGTGCCAGCAGTAAAGGACAGGGCCCCTACAATGAGCAGTTCTTC

length: 15
D: .
size: .
V: TRBV5-4
J: TRBJ1-2
CDR3: CASSVTYDHDYGYTF
DNA: TGTGCCAGCAGCGTAACATATGACCACGACTATGGCTACACCTTC

length: 16
D: TRBD2
size: large
V: TRBV7-9
J: TRBJ2-7
CDR3: CASSSGTSGRTYEQYF
DNA: TGTGCCAGCAGCTCGGGGACTAGCGGGAGAACATACGAGCAGTACTTC

length: 14
D: .
size: .
V: TRBV10-2
J: TRBJ1-5
CDR3: CASSDRRGNQPQHF
DNA: TGCGCCAGCAGTGATAGGCGGGGTAATCAGCCCCAGCATTTT

length: 15
D: TRBD2
size: .
V: TRBV5-1
J: TRBJ2-3
CDR3: CASKSSAGASDTQYF
DNA: TGCGCCAGCAAGAGTTCGGCGGGAGCATCAGATACGCAGTATTTT

length: 18
D: .
size: .
V: TRBV4-1
J: TRBJ1-5
CDR3: CASSQMIGERRSNQPQHF
DNA: TGCGCCAGCAGTCAAATGATCGGTGAGCGCCGGAGCAATCAGCCCCAGCATTTT

length: 16
D: .
size: .
V: TRBV5-8
J: TRBJ1-2
CDR3: CASSLDRGAGRYGYTF
DNA: TGTGCCAGCAGCTTGGACCGCGGGGCAGGGAGGTATGGCTACACCTTC

length: 15
D: TRBD1
size: few
V: TRBV7-9
J: TRBJ2-7
CDR3: CASSAPGQGVYEQYF
DNA: TGTGCCAGCAGCGCACCGGGACAGGGGGTTTACGAGCAGTACTTC